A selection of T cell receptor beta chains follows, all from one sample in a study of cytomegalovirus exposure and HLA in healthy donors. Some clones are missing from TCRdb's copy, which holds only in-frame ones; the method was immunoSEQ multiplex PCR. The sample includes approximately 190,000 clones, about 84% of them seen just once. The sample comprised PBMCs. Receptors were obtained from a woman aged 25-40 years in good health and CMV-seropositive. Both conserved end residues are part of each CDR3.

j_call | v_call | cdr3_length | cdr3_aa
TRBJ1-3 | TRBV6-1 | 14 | CASTEQGSGNTIYF
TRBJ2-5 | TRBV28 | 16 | CASREQSGSRQETQYF
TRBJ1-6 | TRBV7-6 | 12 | CASSLRGSPLHF
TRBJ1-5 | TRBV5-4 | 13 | CASSDGPGQPQHF
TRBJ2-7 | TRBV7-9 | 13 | CASSLVVGSEQYF
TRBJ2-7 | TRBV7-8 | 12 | CATSDREDEQYF
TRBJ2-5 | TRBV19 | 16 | CASSSTGGSMYETQYF
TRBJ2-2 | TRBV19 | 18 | CASSIRPGQGVNTGELFF
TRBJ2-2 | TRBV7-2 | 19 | CASSFRLASLTGSGGELFF
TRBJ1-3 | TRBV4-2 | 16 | CASSQDLRQGGNTIYF
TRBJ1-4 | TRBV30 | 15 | CAWSVGYGANEKLFF
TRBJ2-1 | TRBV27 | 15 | CASSFSRTGYNEQFF
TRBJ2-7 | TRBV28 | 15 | CASSPAGGGPYEQYF
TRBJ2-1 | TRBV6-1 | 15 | CASSAFGGFYNEQFF
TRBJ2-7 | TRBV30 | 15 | CAWSPRLLAGYEQYF
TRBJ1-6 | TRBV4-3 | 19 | CASSRVWGGKGSYNSPLHF
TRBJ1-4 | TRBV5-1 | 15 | CASSVTGGENEKLFF
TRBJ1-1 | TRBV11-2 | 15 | CASSPRQFMNTEAFF
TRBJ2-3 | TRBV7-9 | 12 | CASSPTGDTQYF
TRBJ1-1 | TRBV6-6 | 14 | CASSLQGRNTEAFF
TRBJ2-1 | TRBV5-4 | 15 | CASSLPGQGYNEQFF
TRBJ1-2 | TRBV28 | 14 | CASSPAVAGHGYTF
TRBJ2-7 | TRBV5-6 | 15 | CASSPVGQGLNEQYF
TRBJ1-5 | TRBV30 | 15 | CAWSVVDRGNQPQHF
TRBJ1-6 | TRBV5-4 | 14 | CASSLDPRDSPLHF
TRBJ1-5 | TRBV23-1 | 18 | CASSQSSTGQGGNQPQHF
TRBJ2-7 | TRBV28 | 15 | CASSFPFRGDYEQYF
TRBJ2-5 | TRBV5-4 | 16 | CASSLGTGDYQETQYF
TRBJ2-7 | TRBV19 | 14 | CASKGAKGPYEQYF
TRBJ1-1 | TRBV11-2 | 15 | CASSLEKTGGTEAFF
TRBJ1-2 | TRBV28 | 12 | CASSREAVGYTF
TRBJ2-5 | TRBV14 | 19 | CASSQDWTSGSQVAETQYF
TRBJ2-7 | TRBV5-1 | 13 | CASSTGQSYEQYF
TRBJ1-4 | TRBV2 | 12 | CASSGGGQKLFF
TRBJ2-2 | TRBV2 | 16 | CASKGLAGGNTGELFF
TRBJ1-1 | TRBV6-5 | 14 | CASINRGLNTEAFF
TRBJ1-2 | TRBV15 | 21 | CATSRDSRGDRVRGPNYGYTF
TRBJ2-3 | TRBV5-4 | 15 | CASSLDATSTDTQYF
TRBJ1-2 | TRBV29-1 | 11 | CSVLGGEGYTF
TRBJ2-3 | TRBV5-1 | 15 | CASSPHGPYTDTQYF
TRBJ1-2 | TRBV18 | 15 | CASSPSGTTNYGYTF
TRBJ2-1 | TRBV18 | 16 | CASSLYRTSDSNEQFF
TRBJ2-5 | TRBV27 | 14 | CASSFRTAQETQYF
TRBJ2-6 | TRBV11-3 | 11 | CASEGGNVLTF
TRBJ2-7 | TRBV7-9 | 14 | CASSPGTRTYEQYF
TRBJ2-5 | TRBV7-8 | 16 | CASSGRLAGMEETQYF